Presented here are 32 T cell receptor beta chains from one specimen sequenced in a study of CD8 T cells in Susac syndrome. It was with random hexamers that roughly 0.5 to 1 ug RNA was reverse transcribed. TCRdb called the immunoSEQ multiplex PCR reads again in MiXCR, with one record for every CDR3 protein. This table holds about 200,000 distinct CDR3 sequences, about 95% found once. The source material was CD4+ T cells from PBMCs. The receptor source for this set is a human donor in good health.

V is TRBV29-1 and J is TRBJ1-3, with TRBD1 as a possible D gene (6 bases). Trimming pared 7 bases from V and 4 bases from J, leaving 8 bases between. The CDR3 is made up of 11 amino acids. The V gene's germline CDR1 is SQVTM and CDR2 ANQGSEA. The CDR3, as DNA: TGCAGCGCACAGGGAGGAAACACCATATATTTT. This translates into CSAQGGNTIYF.

The chain couples TRBV23-1 to TRBJ2-3, with TRBD2 matching 7 bases. TRBV23-1 is filed as an ORF, its function uncertain. J lost 6 bases, V lost 7 bases, and 16 bases had no gene match. CDR3 length: 16 amino acids. This chain's CDR3 is CASIKTSAGEGDTQYF. As DNA, the CDR3 is TGCGCCAGCATCAAGACTTCGGCGGGGGAAGGGGATACGCAGTATTTT.

The gene calls are TRBV19 and TRBJ2-1; 8 bases match TRBD2. The germline V gene has CDR1 LNHDA and CDR2 SQIVND (reference sequence). This CDR3 region has 15 residues. J lost 6 bases, V lost 0 bases, and 4 bases had no gene match. In nucleotides, the CDR3 is TGTGCCAGTAGTATAGATCCGGGGGGGGTCAATGAGCAGTTCTTC. Translation: CASSIDPGGVNEQFF.

The rearrangement links TRBV10-3 to TRBJ2-7, with a tentative D call TRBD1 (6 bases). V lost 6 bases and J 0 bases, leaving 9 bases between the germline ends. Germline loops: CDR1 ENHRY, CDR2 SYGVKD. The CDR3 totals 13 residues. Here the CDR3 DNA reads TGTGCCATCAGCCGACAGGACTCCTACGAGCAGTACGTC. As protein: CAISRQDSYEQYV.

The chain has TRBV29-1 and TRBJ2-1; no reliable D call. V was cut by 4 bases and J by 9 bases, with 10 bases left in between. The CDR3 contains 11 residues. In germline, CDR1 is SQVTM, CDR2 ANQGSEA. CDR3 sequence reads: CSVGPSGEQFF. The CDR3 coding sequence is TGCAGCGTTGGCCCCTCGGGTGAGCAGTTCTTC.

The chain recombines TRBV3-1 with TRBJ2-2; 8 nucleotides line up with TRBD2. Unmatched junction bases numbered 5, after V lost 4 bases and J lost 4 bases. Germline V lookup: CDR1 LGHDT, CDR2 YNNKEL (reference sequence). The CDR3 contains 15 residues. CDR3 region: CASSPWTSPTGELFF. In DNA form, the CDR3 reads TGTGCCAGCAGCCCCTGGACTAGCCCCACCGGGGAGCTGTTTTTT.

This clonotype came up once. This chain uses TRBV27 with TRBJ1-5; possibly TRBD1 for D (5 bases). Trimming cost V 2 bases and J 4 bases, with 15 bases left between them. The CDR3 contains 16 residues. Germline V lookup: CDR1 MNHEY, CDR2 SMNVEV (reference sequence). The CDR3 sequence is CASSLDSPGLNQPQHF. DNA of the CDR3: TGTGCCAGCAGTTTAGACTCGCCAGGGTTAAATCAGCCCCAGCATTTT.

This clonotype was counted a few times. V usage is TRBV29-1 and J usage is TRBJ2-7, with TRBD1 as a possible D gene (7 bases). V lost 5 bases and J 0 bases, leaving 11 bases between the germline ends. CDR3 length: 13 residues. Germline assignment: CDR1 SQVTM and CDR2 ANQGSEA. CDR3 coding DNA: TGCAGCGTTCGCGGGACAGCCTCCTACGAGCAGTACTTC. Amino acids: CSVRGTASYEQYF.

The J gene is TRBJ2-7, the V gene TRBV29-1; 9 bases line up with TRBD1. The germline V gene has CDR1 SQVTM and CDR2 ANQGSEA. CDR3 length equals 13 residues. CDR3 loop: CRSKQGALPEQYV. In DNA form, the CDR3 reads TGCAGGTCAAAACAGGGGGCGCTTCCCGAGCAGTACGTC.

This chain uses TRBV5-4 with TRBJ1-1, with 7 bases identical to TRBD1. There are 15 residues in the CDR3. Germline values: CDR1 SGHNT, CDR2 YYREEE (reference sequence). V lost 3 bases, J lost 0 bases, and 5 bases stayed unmatched. The CDR3 loop is CASSWGQFMNTEAFF. The CDR3 nucleotides are TGTGCCAGCAGCTGGGGACAGTTCATGAACACTGAAGCTTTCTTT.

This clonotype was counted a single time. CDR3 nucleotide sequence: TGTGCCAGCCTGGGATCTCAATCTACGCGGGCCTACGAGCAGTACTTC. This encodes CASLGSQSTRAYEQYF. V gene TRBV6-6 combines with J gene TRBJ2-7; TRBD2 is a possible D gene (5 bases). This CDR3 region has 16 residues. The germline V gene has CDR1 MNHNY and CDR2 SVGAGI (reference sequence). Trimming shortened V by 8 bases and J by 2 bases, and 22 bases separated the two germline ends.

This clonotype was observed once. This chain joins TRBV20-1 and TRBJ2-5; 9 bases are a match to TRBD1. In germline, CDR1 is DFQATT, CDR2 SNEGSKA (reference sequence). Trimming at V came to 0 bases and at J to 5 bases, leaving 7 bases not matched to a gene. The CDR3 extends over 15 amino acids. The CDR3 loop reads CSARDFGQGWETQYF. CDR3 DNA: TGCAGTGCTAGAGATTTTGGACAGGGGTGGGAGACCCAGTACTTC.

This chain joins TRBV7-9 and TRBJ1-6; D gene uncertain. This CDR3 contains 16 residues. Germline V gene lookup returns CDR1 SEHNR and CDR2 FQNEAQ (reference sequence). Trimming removed 0 bases at V and 5 bases at J, with 11 bases between. This chain's CDR3 is CASSLAGGHNNSPLHF. CDR3 DNA: TGTGCCAGCAGCTTAGCCGGAGGGCACAATAATTCACCCCTCCACTTT.

This chain uses TRBV4-3 with TRBJ2-3, with TRBD2 as a possible D gene (5 bases). V lost 0 bases, J lost 1 base, and 5 bases lay in between. Germline-derived CDR1 and CDR2 are LGHNA and YSLEER. The CDR3 covers 14 residues. The CDR3 here is CASSQDSGTDTQYF. The CDR3 DNA follows: TGCGCCAGCAGCCAAGATAGCGGCACAGATACGCAGTATTTT.

The rearrangement uses TRBV20-1 and TRBJ2-3; 10 nucleotides line up with TRBD2. The germline V gene has CDR1 DFQATT and CDR2 SNEGSKA (reference sequence). CDR3 length equals 13 residues. The J segment lost 3 bases and the V segment lost 6 bases, leaving 3 bases of the junction unmatched. The CDR3 protein is CSADSGGTDTQYF. CDR3 bases: TGCAGTGCGGATAGCGGGGGGACAGATACGCAGTATTTT.

The chain joins TRBV24-1 to TRBJ2-1; D uncertain. The CDR3 has 12 amino acids. Germline CDR1 is KGHDR and CDR2 is SFDVKD. V was cut by 3 bases and J by 9 bases, with 8 bases left in between. The CDR3 here is CATSDTKGEQFF. CDR3 in DNA: TGTGCCACCAGTGATACGAAAGGTGAGCAGTTCTTC.

CDR3 loop: CASSLYGTGAYEQYV. The CDR3 coding sequence is TGTGCCAGCAGTTTATACGGGACAGGGGCCTACGAGCAGTACGTC. J is TRBJ2-7 and V is TRBV27; TRBD1 aligns across 10 bases. Germline V gene data show CDR1 as MNHEY and CDR2 as SMNVEV (reference sequence). J lost 2 bases, V lost 1 base, and 2 bases had no gene match. The CDR3 runs 15 residues.

This chain connects TRBV15 to TRBJ2-2, with D unclear. Trimming shortened V by 0 bases and J by 4 bases, and 6 bases separated the two germline ends. This CDR3 comprises 14 residues. Germline V gene data show CDR1 as LNHNV and CDR2 as YYDKDF (reference sequence). The CDR3: CATSRDRFTGELFF. In nucleotides, the CDR3 is TGTGCCACCAGCAGAGACCGCTTCACCGGGGAGCTGTTTTTT.

This chain uses TRBV5-4 with TRBJ2-1; 7 bases line up with TRBD1. The CDR3 spans 13 residues. The trim removed 5 bases at V and 3 bases at J, leaving 2 bases unmatched. Looked up from germline, CDR1 is SGHNT and CDR2 is YYREEE (reference sequence). The CDR3 bases are TGTGCCAGCAGGTGGGACAGCTACAATGAGCAGTTCTTC. This gives the protein CASRWDSYNEQFF.

The V and J genes are TRBV3-1 and TRBJ1-1, with a weak D call TRBD1 (5 bases). Germline V gives CDR1 LGHDT, CDR2 YNNKEL (reference sequence). The CDR3 has 14 amino acids. The V end was cut by 4 bases, the J end by 0 bases, with 9 bases between. DNA for the CDR3: TGTGCCAGCAGCCCCGGACACCTGAACACTGAAGCTTTCTTT. Amino acids: CASSPGHLNTEAFF.

The V call is TRBV5-1, the J call TRBJ2-1; TRBD1 is a possible D gene (6 bases). Trimming stripped 3 bases from V and 12 bases from J, with 13 bases between. CDR1 and CDR2 from the germline V gene are SGHRS and YFSETQ. The CDR3 covers 12 residues. The DNA for the CDR3 is TGCGCCAGCAGCTCACAGGGTCAGGGGCAGTTCTTC. Protein sequence: CASSSQGQGQFF.

The table lists this clonotype with a count of one. This rearrangement joins TRBV29-1 to TRBJ1-1, with 7 bases that match TRBD1. The CDR3 is 14 residues long. The V gene's germline CDR1 is SQVTM and CDR2 ANQGSEA. Losses at the gene ends were 4 bases for V and 4 bases for J; bases not matched to a gene: 9. The CDR3 is CSVGRQGLGTEAFF. CDR3 in DNA: TGCAGCGTTGGCAGACAGGGATTGGGCACTGAAGCTTTCTTT.

This chain connects TRBV29-1 to TRBJ2-7; no reliable D call. The length of the CDR3 is 11 residues. Germline assignment: CDR1 SQVTM and CDR2 ANQGSEA. The V gene lost 5 bases and the J gene lost 2 bases, with 7 bases spanning the gap. The chain's CDR3 is CSVSGPYEQYF. The DNA for the CDR3 is TGCAGCGTTTCGGGTCCCTACGAGCAGTACTTC.

The rearrangement joins TRBV7-2 to TRBJ2-4; no definite D call. The V gene's germline CDR1 is SGHTA and CDR2 FQGNSA. The CDR3 is 16 amino acids. V was shortened by 3 bases and J by 2 bases, with 14 bases between the two germline ends. Here the CDR3 DNA reads TGTGCCAGCAGCTTGAACCCCCTGGGGTCCAAAAACATTCAGTACTTC. It yields the protein CASSLNPLGSKNIQYF.

The chain links TRBV5-1 to TRBJ2-3, with 12 bases aligning to TRBD2. The CDR3 spans 16 residues. The germline gives CDR1 SGHRS, CDR2 YFSETQ. V lost 4 bases and J lost 4; bases outside the gene matches: 7. DNA of the CDR3: TGCGCCAGCAGCAAGAACCTAGCGGGAGGGCCAGATACGCAGTATTTT. This codes for CASSKNLAGGPDTQYF.

The V and J genes are TRBV7-9 and TRBJ2-5; TRBD2 aligns across 9 bases. J lost 5 bases, V lost 8 bases, and 9 bases had no gene match. The V gene's germline CDR1 is SEHNR and CDR2 FQNEAQ (reference sequence). This CDR3 has 14 amino acids. The CDR3 DNA reads TGTGCCAGCTCCTTACGACTAGCGGTCGAGACCCAGTACTTC. Amino acids: CASSLRLAVETQYF.

V usage is TRBV6-2 or TRBV6-3 and J usage is TRBJ2-4; the D gene could be TRBD1 or TRBD2 (6 bases each). V dropped 5 bases and J dropped 7 bases, with 18 bases sitting between them. Germline-derived CDR1 and CDR2 are MNHEY and SVGEGT. This CDR3 is 15 amino acids long. The CDR3 DNA follows: TGTGCCAGCAGTCGGACAGTCCGAGGGGGGAACATTCAGTACTTC. Translation: CASSRTVRGGNIQYF.

This chain links TRBV19 with TRBJ2-3; D is unclear. This CDR3 has 14 amino acids. Trimming took off 1 base at V and 3 bases at J, with 8 bases between the two ends. Germline assignment: CDR1 LNHDA and CDR2 SQIVND (reference sequence). The CDR3 region has the DNA TGTGCCAGTAGTATAGGCGGTTTGACAGATACGCAGTATTTT. Translated: CASSIGGLTDTQYF.

In DNA, the CDR3 is TGCAGTGCGGTCAGGGGAGGAATCGGCTATGGCTACACCTTC. Its protein product is CSAVRGGIGYGYTF. This chain uses TRBV20-1 with TRBJ1-2; a weak D match, TRBD1 (6 bases). The V gene's germline CDR1 is DFQATT and CDR2 SNEGSKA (reference sequence). The CDR3 has 14 residues. The V gene lost 6 bases and the J gene lost 4 bases, with 18 bases spanning the gap.

The chain couples TRBV5-4 to TRBJ2-3; a weak D match, TRBD2 (5 bases). The CDR3 has 14 residues. The germline V and J ends were trimmed by 1 base and 4 bases, with 10 bases remaining between them. Germline values: CDR1 SGHNT, CDR2 YYREEE (reference sequence). CDR3 in amino acids: CASSLSSRADTQYF. As DNA, the CDR3 is TGTGCCAGCAGCTTGTCTAGCCGGGCAGATACGCAGTATTTT.

The chain combines TRBV19 with TRBJ2-2, with 8 bases aligning to TRBD1. Trimming removed 6 bases from V and 11 bases from J; junction bases left unmatched: 5. The CDR3 is 12 amino acids. CDR1 and CDR2 from the germline V gene are LNHDA and SQIVND (reference sequence). The CDR3, as DNA: TGTGCCAGTAGGCAAGGACAGGGAGAGCTGTTTTTT. Encoded protein: CASRQGQGELFF.

This chain uses TRBV25-1 with TRBJ2-1; the D gene is possibly TRBD1 (6 bases). Germline V lookup: CDR1 MGHDK, CDR2 SYGVNS. The CDR3 sequence is 11 residues long. V shed 8 bases and J shed 11 bases, with 13 bases lying between them. The CDR3: CASSMGDKQFF. In DNA form, the CDR3 reads TGTGCCAGCTCCATGGGGGACAAGCAGTTCTTC.